These 5 T cell receptor beta chains share one sample of origin, sequenced in a study of T cells expressing NK-cell markers. TCRdb reprocessed the 5' RACE reads and stores each CDR3 protein as one record, lacking DNA. This sample's clone table lists roughly 160,000 distinct CDR3 sequences. The material sequenced was blood T cells: a sorted CD56 or NKG2C T cell subset, CD4+ or CD8+ T cells, or bulk PBMC T cells (not recorded which). The receptors derive from a woman aged 18 to 75 in good health.

The V and J genes are TRBV5-1 and TRBJ2-7; the TCRdb call, TRBD1, lacks DNA for checking. CDR3 size: 16 residues. Germline V gene data show CDR1 as SGHRS and CDR2 as YFSETQ. The CDR3 loop is CASSLATGTALGEQYF.

The rearrangement uses TRBV29-1 and TRBJ2-5; with no DNA, the TCRdb D assignment of TRBD1 cannot be verified. Germline V CDR1 and CDR2: SQVTM, ANQGSEA. The CDR3 extends over 12 amino acids. This CDR3 is CSVYRVGETQYF.

This chain uses TRBV7-9 with TRBJ2-1. There are 14 residues in the CDR3. Per the germline V gene, CDR1 is SEHNR and CDR2 is FQNEAQ (reference sequence). The CDR3 protein is CASSRSISYNEQFF.

The V call is TRBV6-1, the J call TRBJ1-6; as DNA is missing, the TRBD1 call by TCRdb cannot be tested. The CDR3 extends over 16 amino acids. Germline-derived CDR1 and CDR2 are MNHNS and SASEGT. CDR3 protein: CASRVAQGTGNSPLHF.

The CDR3 loop reads CASSGRGPSTDTQYF. The rearrangement joins TRBV2 to TRBJ2-3; the D call of TRBD2 rests on TCRdb alone, since no DNA is present to check it. CDR1 and CDR2 (germline): SNHLY, FYNNEI. The CDR3 runs 15 residues.